A selection of T cell receptor beta chains follows, all from one sample in a study of tumor-infiltrating lymphocytes in oesophageal squamous cell carcinoma. TCRdb reprocessed the PCR reads with MiXCR, giving one entry per CDR3 protein. The sample holds approximately 9,600 distinct CDR3 sequences, roughly 53% seen once. Sequencing was carried out using esophageal tumor tissue. The origin of the receptors is a female donor with esophageal squamous cell carcinoma. Each CDR3 is given with its conserved first and last residue. A D gene is named only where the DNA matches it firmly. The size field is filled for only some rows; it gives once, few, many or a size class.

J gene: TRBJ2-1; V gene: TRBV7-8; clone size: -; D gene: -; CDR3 protein: CASSLRDGVNEQFF; CDR3 DNA: TGTGCCAGCAGCCTCCGGGACGGAGTCAATGAGCAGTTCTTC
J gene: TRBJ2-1; V gene: TRBV7-2; clone size: many; D gene: TRBD2; CDR3 protein: CASSVTSGVNNEQFF; CDR3 DNA: TGTGCCAGCAGCGTCACTAGCGGGGTTAACAATGAGCAGTTCTTC
J gene: TRBJ2-6; V gene: TRBV7-6; clone size: -; D gene: TRBD1; CDR3 protein: CASSLSAGRDRDSGANVLTF; CDR3 DNA: TGTGCCAGCAGCTTATCGGCCGGTCGGGACAGGGACTCTGGGGCCAACGTCCTGACTTTC
J gene: TRBJ2-1; V gene: TRBV14; clone size: -; D gene: -; CDR3 protein: CASSADFYNEQFF; CDR3 DNA: TGTGCCAGCAGCGCCGACTTCTACAATGAGCAGTTCTTC
J gene: TRBJ1-2; V gene: TRBV7-9; clone size: -; D gene: -; CDR3 protein: CASSLESGVGVGYTF; CDR3 DNA: TGTGCCAGCAGCTTAGAGTCGGGAGTGGGGGTCGGCTACACCTTC
J gene: TRBJ2-4; V gene: TRBV7-9; clone size: medium-sized; D gene: -; CDR3 protein: CASSTTVGGSIQYF; CDR3 DNA: TGTGCCAGCAGCACTACGGTAGGGGGGTCCATTCAGTACTTC
J gene: TRBJ2-3; V gene: TRBV7-2; clone size: -; D gene: -; CDR3 protein: CASSLGYTGELYF; CDR3 DNA: TGTGCCAGCAGCTTAGGCTACACCGGGGAGCTGTATTTT
J gene: TRBJ2-5; V gene: TRBV11-2; clone size: -; D gene: -; CDR3 protein: CASSLEFQSQETQYF; CDR3 DNA: TGTGCCAGCAGCTTAGAGTTCCAGTCCCAAGAGACCCAGTACTTC
J gene: TRBJ2-7; V gene: TRBV7-8; clone size: few; D gene: TRBD2; CDR3 protein: CASSPRREPRYEQYF; CDR3 DNA: TGTGCCAGCAGCCCCCGGCGGGAGCCCCGCTACGAGCAGTACTTC
J gene: TRBJ2-3; V gene: TRBV6-6; clone size: -; D gene: -; CDR3 protein: CASSYFWTDTQYF; CDR3 DNA: TGTGCCAGCAGTTACTTCTGGACCGATACGCAGTATTTT
J gene: TRBJ1-2; V gene: TRBV19; clone size: medium-sized; D gene: -; CDR3 protein: CASSMSAREYGYTF; CDR3 DNA: TGTGCCAGTAGTATGTCCGCCAGGGAGTATGGCTACACCTTC
J gene: TRBJ2-1; V gene: TRBV7-4; clone size: -; D gene: TRBD2; CDR3 protein: CASTEPPGTSGPYNEQFF; CDR3 DNA: TGTGCCAGCACCGAGCCGCCCGGGACTAGCGGGCCGTACAATGAGCAGTTCTTC
J gene: TRBJ2-1; V gene: TRBV12-5; clone size: few; D gene: TRBD2; CDR3 protein: CASGPGSSGGYNEQFF; CDR3 DNA: TGTGCTAGTGGCCCTGGGAGTAGCGGGGGATACAATGAGCAGTTCTTC
J gene: TRBJ2-5; V gene: TRBV7-8; clone size: few; D gene: TRBD2; CDR3 protein: CASSSPGLAGRETQYF; CDR3 DNA: TGTGCCAGCAGCTCGCCGGGACTAGCGGGGAGGGAGACCCAGTACTTC
J gene: TRBJ2-3; V gene: TRBV7-6; clone size: -; D gene: -; CDR3 protein: CASSLSGAGGTDTQYF; CDR3 DNA: TGTGCCAGCAGCTTATCCGGTGCGGGTGGGACAGATACGCAGTATTTT
J gene: TRBJ2-7; V gene: TRBV7-2; clone size: -; D gene: -; CDR3 protein: CASSSYRRHCEQYF; CDR3 DNA: TGTGCCAGCAGCTCATACAGGAGACACTGCGAGCAGTACTTC
J gene: TRBJ2-2; V gene: TRBV7-8; clone size: medium-sized; D gene: -; CDR3 protein: CASSLAPFSLGANTGELFF; CDR3 DNA: TGTGCCAGCAGCTTAGCGCCCTTCTCCCTCGGGGCCAACACCGGGGAGCTGTTTTTT
J gene: TRBJ2-3; V gene: TRBV7-3; clone size: -; D gene: TRBD2; CDR3 protein: CASSPLATTDTQYF; CDR3 DNA: TGTGCCAGCAGCCCACTAGCGACCACAGATACGCAGTATTTT
J gene: TRBJ2-1; V gene: TRBV6-6; clone size: -; D gene: TRBD1; CDR3 protein: CASSYWGGTGSYNEQFF; CDR3 DNA: TGTGCCAGCAGTTACTGGGGCGGGACAGGGTCCTACAATGAGCAGTTCTTT
J gene: TRBJ2-5; V gene: TRBV25-1; clone size: -; D gene: -; CDR3 protein: CASSESSSGTETQYF; CDR3 DNA: TGTGCCAGCAGTGAATCTTCATCGGGGACCGAGACCCAGTACTTC
J gene: TRBJ2-1; V gene: TRBV7-9; clone size: few; D gene: -; CDR3 protein: CASRPAAGPARNEQFF; CDR3 DNA: TGTGCCAGCAGACCTGCCGCCGGGCCCGCACGCAATGAGCAGTTCTTC
J gene: TRBJ2-5; V gene: TRBV11-3; clone size: -; D gene: -; CDR3 protein: CASSLGHQETQYF; CDR3 DNA: TGTGCCAGCAGCTTAGGACACCAAGAGACCCAGTACTTC
J gene: TRBJ2-3; V gene: TRBV7-8; clone size: medium-sized; D gene: -; CDR3 protein: CASSLDRTDTQYF; CDR3 DNA: TGTGCCAGCAGCTTGGACCGCACAGATACGCAGTATTTT
J gene: TRBJ2-7; V gene: TRBV27; clone size: few; D gene: TRBD1; CDR3 protein: CASSLGQVPNEQYF; CDR3 DNA: TGTGCCAGCAGTTTGGGACAGGTACCCAATGAGCAGTACTTC
J gene: TRBJ1-4; V gene: TRBV24-1; clone size: many; D gene: TRBD1; CDR3 protein: CATSDPTRGTGDEKLFF; CDR3 DNA: TGTGCCACCAGTGATCCCACCAGGGGGACAGGGGATGAAAAACTGTTTTTT
J gene: TRBJ2-5; V gene: TRBV7-8; clone size: -; D gene: -; CDR3 protein: CASRKTRDYYETQYF; CDR3 DNA: TGTGCCAGCAGGAAAACTCGAGACTATTATGAGACCCAGTACTTC
J gene: TRBJ2-2; V gene: TRBV6-1; clone size: -; D gene: TRBD1; CDR3 protein: CASSNFGKGAFTGELFF; CDR3 DNA: TGTGCCAGCAGCAATTTTGGGAAGGGGGCATTCACCGGGGAGCTGTTTTTT
J gene: TRBJ2-7; V gene: TRBV7-3; clone size: once; D gene: TRBD2; CDR3 protein: CASSLASGASYEQYF; CDR3 DNA: TGTGCCAGCAGCTTAGCTAGCGGGGCCTCCTACGAGCAGTACTTC
J gene: TRBJ2-7; V gene: TRBV6-1; clone size: few; D gene: -; CDR3 protein: CASKSGHNYEQYF; CDR3 DNA: TGTGCCAGCAAGTCAGGACACAACTACGAGCAGTACTTC
J gene: TRBJ2-3; V gene: TRBV7-6; clone size: -; D gene: TRBD1; CDR3 protein: CASSHGTVSPLHF; CDR3 DNA: TGTGCCAGCAGCCATGGGACAGTTTCACCCCTCCACTTC
J gene: TRBJ2-1; V gene: TRBV7-6; clone size: -; D gene: TRBD2; CDR3 protein: CASAPDSGGGNNEQFF; CDR3 DNA: TGTGCCAGCGCCCCGGATAGCGGGGGGGGAAACAATGAGCAGTTCTTC
J gene: TRBJ2-5; V gene: TRBV7-6; clone size: few; D gene: TRBD1; CDR3 protein: CASRPSGGETQYF; CDR3 DNA: TGTGCCAGTAGACCCTCAGGGGGAGAGACCCAGTACTTC
J gene: TRBJ2-7; V gene: TRBV6-1; clone size: -; D gene: TRBD2; CDR3 protein: CASSGASGSGYEQYF; CDR3 DNA: TGTGCCAGCAGTGGAGCTAGCGGGAGTGGATACGAGCAGTACTTC
J gene: TRBJ2-1; V gene: TRBV6-5; clone size: few; D gene: -; CDR3 protein: CASSYSMSGVEEQFF; CDR3 DNA: TGTGCCAGCAGTTACTCGATGAGTGGTGTGGAAGAGCAGTTCTTC
J gene: TRBJ2-4; V gene: TRBV7-8; clone size: -; D gene: -; CDR3 protein: CASSFTGSGELCF; CDR3 DNA: TGTGCCAGCAGCTTCACAGGCTCCGGGGAGCTGTGCTTC
J gene: TRBJ2-7; V gene: TRBV7-3; clone size: -; D gene: -; CDR3 protein: CASSTGAYNEQYF; CDR3 DNA: TGTGCCAGCAGCACGGGAGCCTACAATGAGCAGTACTTC
J gene: TRBJ2-7; V gene: TRBV5-6; clone size: many; D gene: -; CDR3 protein: CASSLAAGRRWQYF; CDR3 DNA: TGTGCCAGCAGCTTGGCCGCAGGGAGAAGGTGGCAGTACTTC
J gene: TRBJ1-2; V gene: TRBV24-1; clone size: medium-sized; D gene: -; CDR3 protein: CATSDWTLNYGYTF; CDR3 DNA: TGTGCCACCAGTGATTGGACGTTGAACTATGGCTACACCTTC
J gene: TRBJ2-2; V gene: TRBV18; clone size: -; D gene: TRBD2; CDR3 protein: CASSPHPSGGTGELFF; CDR3 DNA: TGTGCCAGCTCACCACATCCTAGCGGGGGCACCGGGGAGCTGTTTTTT
J gene: TRBJ2-7; V gene: TRBV6-1; clone size: many; D gene: TRBD1; CDR3 protein: CASSVRDRDYEQYF; CDR3 DNA: TGTGCCAGCAGTGTCCGGGACAGAGACTACGAGCAGTACTTC
J gene: TRBJ2-1; V gene: TRBV7-2; clone size: few; D gene: TRBD2; CDR3 protein: CASSSLEGLAVYNEQFF; CDR3 DNA: TGTGCCAGCAGCTCCTTGGAGGGACTAGCGGTCTACAATGAGCAGTTCTTC
J gene: TRBJ2-7; V gene: TRBV28; clone size: few; D gene: -; CDR3 protein: CASSLPAGIPYEQYF; CDR3 DNA: TGTGCCAGCAGTTTACCTGCAGGCATTCCCTACGAGCAGTACTTC
J gene: TRBJ2-7; V gene: TRBV7-2; clone size: -; D gene: -; CDR3 protein: CASSIGHYNEQYF; CDR3 DNA: TGTGCCAGCAGCATAGGACACTACAATGAGCAGTACTTC